In this sample, the clone carrying this T cell receptor beta chain turned up a few times. Its antigen is unidentified. Germline CDR1 DFQATT, CDR2 SNEGSKA (reference sequence). This CDR3 spans 9 amino acids. Trimming removed 6 bases at V and 4 bases at J, with 3 bases between. Sequencing used immunoSEQ multiplex PCR; TCRdb keeps in-frame clones, though not all of them. The table includes about 64,000 clones, roughly 80% detected once. This sample was included in a study of vaccination effects on CD4 cells after COVID-19. Before any sequencing was done, the ViraFEST assay used viral peptide pools to expand antigen-specific CD4+ T cells. At the end of about ten days of culture, CD4+ T cells were isolated. All participants had two doses of either the BNT162b2 or mRNA-1273 vaccine. Nucleocapsid antibodies were negative in the vaccine recipients, who had never had SARS-CoV-2 infection. It was with about 10 IU/ml IL-2 and roughly 9.2 ug/ml peptides that under 2.5 million PBMC per well were cultured.

The sample was CD4+ T cells from PBMCs cultured with HCoV-OC43 spike peptides, taken after COVID-19 vaccination. Subset denoted: HCoV-OC43 spike overlapping peptide pool stimulation. The V and J genes are TRBV20-1 and TRBJ1-2; D call uncertain. This TCR came from a human donor who received a COVID-19 vaccine. CDR3 nucleotides: TGCAGTGCCGGCTATGGCTACACCTTC. The encoded protein is CSAGYGYTF.